This T cell receptor (beta chain) is from a study of T cell responses to AZD1222 COVID-19 vaccine. V lost 4 bases, J lost 4 bases, and 11 bases lay in between. Germline V gene lookup returns CDR1 SGHDT and CDR2 YYEEEE. CDR3 size: 13 residues. Method: immunoSEQ multiplex PCR; TCRdb's copy keeps in-frame clones and lacks some. Altogether about 120,000 clones are present, roughly 87% being singletons, with the ten largest covering about 10%. Source: peripheral blood, taken on day 0 of AZD1222 vaccination. V is TRBV5-6 and J is TRBJ1-2; D gene unclear. The TCR comes from an adult in good health. In DNA form, the CDR3 reads TGTGCCAGCAGCCCACGAAGGAGCTATGGCTACACCTTC. Residues: CASSPRRSYGYTF.